This T cell receptor beta chain was retrieved from a study of neoadjuvant anti-PD-1 for oral cavity cancer. Study-wide background: Patients without progression received a fourth nivolumab dose around day 43, then surgical resection on days 50-56. Study-wide points: After neoadjuvant nivolumab, PBMC T cell clonality was significantly higher in non-responders than responders.

Most PBMC samples had approximately 500 ng input DNA in six replicates. Libraries were prepared by immunoSEQ multiplex PCR; TCRdb keeps only in-frame clonotypes and omits some of them. This sample has 11,000 to 15,000 clones; less than 80% occur once, and the top ten carry 2.5% to 3%. As for this clone: The antigen is not known.

CDR3 length equals 16 residues. Germline V gene sequence: CDR1 MNHEY, CDR2 SVGAGI. V lost 0 bases to trimming and J lost 2 bases, with 13 bases between them. This receptor was identified in a person aged 40 to 85 with oral cavity squamous cell carcinoma. The rearrangement joins TRBV6-5 to TRBJ1-2, with D hard to call. Sequencing was performed on PBMCs, taken before nivolumab (anti-PD-1) treatment. This chain's CDR3 is CASSYSTSGINYGYTF. The CDR3 DNA reads TGTGCCAGCAGTTACTCGACGAGTGGAATCAACTATGGCTACACCTTC.